The 15 T cell receptor beta chains below come from one sample, sequenced in a study of cytomegalovirus exposure and HLA in healthy donors. Primers included in the PCR were 60 Vbeta and 13 Jbeta primers. Sequenced by immunoSEQ multiplex PCR; TCRdb stores in-frame clones only, minus some. The sample includes 150,000 to 250,000 clones, roughly 85% of them seen just once. The sequenced sample consisted of PBMCs. The receptors were sampled from a woman in her 30s in good health and CMV-seropositive.

This clone occurred a few times. CDR3 sequence reads: CASSYSGGPYEQYF. CDR3 sequence (DNA): TGTGCCAGCAGTTATAGCGGAGGGCCCTACGAGCAGTACTTC. The chain is built from TRBV6-6 and TRBJ2-7; TRBD2 is a possible D gene (6 bases). This CDR3 has 14 residues. Germline CDR1 MNHNY, CDR2 SVGAGI (reference sequence). V shed 3 bases and J shed 2 bases, with 11 bases lying between them.

The rearrangement uses TRBV29-1 and TRBJ2-5; 13 nucleotides agree with TRBD2. The CDR3 runs 14 residues. The V and J ends lost 5 bases and 5 bases, in that order; junction bases with no gene match: 5. From germline, CDR1 is SQVTM and CDR2 ANQGSEA. In DNA form, the CDR3 reads TGCAGCGTTTTGGGACTAGCGGGACGGGAGACCCAGTACTTC. Translating gives CSVLGLAGRETQYF.

The rearrangement joins TRBV7-9 to TRBJ1-1; tentatively, D is TRBD1 (5 bases). CDR3 length: 14 residues. V dropped 7 bases and J dropped 1 base, with 13 bases sitting between them. The germline V gene has CDR1 SEHNR and CDR2 FQNEAQ (reference sequence). Here the CDR3 reads CASTEGTSNTEAFF. The DNA for the CDR3 is TGTGCCAGCACGGAGGGGACCTCGAACACTGAAGCTTTCTTT.

J is TRBJ2-2 and V is TRBV5-4, with D maybe TRBD2 (6 bases). The V gene's germline CDR1 is SGHNT and CDR2 YYREEE (reference sequence). Trimming cost V 4 bases and J 6 bases, with 16 bases left between them. The CDR3 is 15 residues long. CDR3 nucleotide sequence: TGTGCCAGCAGCCAGACTAGTTCGGTCGCCGGGGAGCTGTTTTTT. Its protein product is CASSQTSSVAGELFF.

The chain combines TRBV27 with TRBJ2-4; TRBD1 aligns across 8 bases. Germline values: CDR1 MNHEY, CDR2 SMNVEV (reference sequence). The CDR3 consists of 14 residues. Losses at the gene ends were 5 bases for V and 5 bases for J; bases not matched to a gene: 5. CDR3 sequence: CASSQTTGENIQYF. The CDR3 DNA follows: TGTGCCAGCAGTCAGACGACAGGGGAAAACATTCAGTACTTC.

The V call is TRBV10-2, the J call TRBJ1-4, with TRBD1 as a possible D gene (5 bases). V lost 0 bases and J 5 bases, leaving 16 bases between the germline ends. CDR3 length: 17 amino acids. In germline, CDR1 is WSHSY, CDR2 SAAADI. CDR3 sequence (DNA): TGCGCCAGCAGTGAGTCGTGGGGCATCTATAAGAATGAAAAACTGTTTTTT. Translation gives CASSESWGIYKNEKLFF.

This clone appeared a few times. The rearrangement links TRBV7-2 to TRBJ1-1, with a tentative D call TRBD1 (6 bases). Deletions cut 5 bases from V and 4 bases from J, with 20 bases between. Germline CDR1 SGHTA, CDR2 FQGNSA. The length of the CDR3 is 16 residues. For the CDR3, the DNA is TGTGCCAGCAGCCCGGGGGGCCGCGAGATAGGCACTGAAGCTTTCTTT. The encoded protein is CASSPGGREIGTEAFF.

This clone was counted once. A junction boundary mismatches the germline segment, possibly from a read error. V is TRBV7-9 and J is TRBJ2-3; 11 bases fit TRBD1. Germline V CDR1 and CDR2: SEHNR, FQNEAQ (reference sequence). The CDR3 loop spans 18 amino acids. CDR3 amino acids: CASILQGQGGGGADTQYF. Here the CDR3 DNA reads TGTGCCAGCATCTTACAGGGACAGGGGGGTGGAGGCGCAGATACGCAGTATTTT. Together with reference TRBV7-9 and TRBJ2-3, the CDR3 gives the full variable domain: DTGVSQNPRHKITKRGQNVTFRCDPISEHNRLYWYRQTLGQGPEFLTYFQNEAQLEKSRLLSDRFSAERPKGSFSTLEIQRTEQGDSAMYLCASILQGQGGGGADTQYFGPGTRLTVL.

The J gene is TRBJ2-1, the V gene TRBV5-1; 8 bases agree with TRBD2. Per the germline V gene, CDR1 is SGHRS and CDR2 is YFSETQ. The CDR3 sequence is 14 residues long. With 5 bases clipped from V and 8 bases from J, the junction kept 9 bases outside the gene matches. This CDR3 is CASRAQREQYEQFF. The CDR3 DNA reads as TGCGCCAGCAGGGCCCAGCGGGAGCAGTATGAGCAGTTCTTC.

Only a few counts were recorded for this clone. CDR3 sequence: CASSFLQGVGMNTEAFF. The DNA of the CDR3 is TGTGCCAGCAGTTTCCTACAGGGCGTGGGAATGAACACTGAAGCTTTCTTT. The chain links TRBV27 to TRBJ1-1, with D perhaps TRBD1 (6 bases). Germline V gene lookup returns CDR1 MNHEY and CDR2 SMNVEV (reference sequence). CDR3 length: 17 amino acids. Trimming shortened V by 3 bases and J by 0 bases, and 17 bases separated the two germline ends.

The CDR3 DNA follows: TGCAGCGTTGTAGGACTAGCGGGGTACAATGAGCAGTTCTTC. It codes for CSVVGLAGYNEQFF. The rearrangement links TRBV29-1 to TRBJ2-1; 12 nucleotides line up with TRBD2. The CDR3 spans 14 residues. With 4 bases clipped from V and 4 bases from J, the junction kept 2 bases outside the gene matches. In germline, CDR1 is SQVTM, CDR2 ANQGSEA.

The chain recombines TRBV4-3 with TRBJ2-2, with TRBD1 matching 12 bases. The CDR3 covers 18 residues. V lost 0 bases, J lost 4 bases, and 6 bases stayed unmatched. Germline V lookup: CDR1 LGHNA, CDR2 YSLEER. The CDR3 here is CASSQELGDRGLTGELFF. CDR3 DNA: TGCGCCAGCAGCCAAGAATTGGGGGACAGGGGGCTCACCGGGGAGCTGTTTTTT.

This clone came up once. V is TRBV5-1 and J is TRBJ1-1; D might be TRBD1 (6 bases). From germline, CDR1 is SGHRS and CDR2 YFSETQ. This CDR3 comprises 13 residues. Trimming left V 9 bases short and J 0 bases short, with 12 bases between. CDR3 nucleotides: TGCGCCACGCGGACAGTCTTGAACACTGAAGCTTTCTTT. Its translation: CATRTVLNTEAFF. Full variable domain (rest looked up from reference TRBV5-1 and TRBJ1-1): KAGVTQTPRYLIKTRGQQVTLSCSPISGHRSVSWYQQTPGQGLQFLFEYFSETQRNKGNFPGRFSGRQFSNSRSEMNVSTLELGDSALYLCATRTVLNTEAFFGQGTRLTVV.

The V gene is TRBV7-8, the J gene TRBJ2-7, with 7 bases identical to TRBD1. J was trimmed by 2 bases and V by 3 bases; bases with no gene match: 4. Per the germline V gene, CDR1 is SGHVS and CDR2 is FQNEAQ. The CDR3 runs 14 residues. The CDR3 DNA reads TGTGCCAGCAGCTTTTCGGACAGGCCCTACGAGCAGTACTTC. Translated: CASSFSDRPYEQYF.

Concerning this clone: The junction departs from germline at one end; a sequencing error may be responsible. The chain uses TRBV27 and TRBJ1-3, with 7 nucleotides matching TRBD1. The CDR3 totals 14 residues. The germline V gene has CDR1 MNHEY and CDR2 SMNVEV (reference sequence). CDR3 nucleotides: TGTGCCAGCAGCCCGGTGGCAGGGGGAACCACCATATATTTT. The encoded protein is CASSPVAGGTTIYF.